This T cell receptor beta chain stems from a study of identifying expanded T cells in peripheral blood. TCRdb keeps only in-frame clones here, not all; method: immunoSEQ multiplex PCR. The sample consists of about 100,000 clones, about 89% of them appearing once. During the collection period, no donor immune events like infections were recorded. Sequences were obtained from blood. The clonotype comes from a person aged 18 to 75 in good health.

The CDR3 is CASSLRPRGAPQHF. In nucleotides, the CDR3 is TGTGCCAGCAGCTTAAGACCCAGGGGCGCGCCCCAGCATTTT. The chain combines TRBV7-2 with TRBJ1-5; tentatively, D is TRBD1 (6 bases). V was cut by 2 bases and J by 9 bases, with 14 bases left in between. From germline, CDR1 is SGHTA and CDR2 FQGNSA. The CDR3 is made up of 14 amino acids. Full variable domain (remainder filled in from reference TRBV7-2 and TRBJ1-5): GAGVSQSPSNKVTEKGKDVELRCDPISGHTALYWYRQSLGQGLEFLIYFQGNSAPDKSGLPSDRFSAERTGGSVSTLTIQRTQQEDSAVYLCASSLRPRGAPQHFGDGTRLSIL.